This T cell receptor (beta chain) was found in a study of T cells after yellow fever vaccination. General study points: Most clones from primary vaccination resurfaced after the booster (under 97% CD4, over 75% CD8). Repertoires obtained by FACS sorting could include abundant clonotypes that entered as contaminants from the bulk population.

CDR3 length: 13 residues. V gave up 5 bases and J gave up 5 bases; unmatched junction bases: 3. Template switching with 5'RACE generated the TCR cDNA and added a universal primer site and UMIs. One entry per CDR3 protein, called by TCRdb with MiXCR from the 5' RACE reads. The sample lists about 330,000 distinct CDR3 sequences, 4.1% occurring once. Turning to this clonotype: Its antigen remains unknown.

The rearrangement uses TRBV12-3 or TRBV12-4 and TRBJ2-1, with 7 positions matching TRBD2. This clonotype originated in a man aged 18 to 30 who received the YFV17D yellow fever vaccine. The specimen comprised PBMCs, sampled 5 days after the yellow fever booster vaccination. The CDR3 protein is CASSASGDNEQFF. In DNA form, the CDR3 reads TGTGCCAGCAGTGCTAGCGGAGACAATGAGCAGTTCTTC.